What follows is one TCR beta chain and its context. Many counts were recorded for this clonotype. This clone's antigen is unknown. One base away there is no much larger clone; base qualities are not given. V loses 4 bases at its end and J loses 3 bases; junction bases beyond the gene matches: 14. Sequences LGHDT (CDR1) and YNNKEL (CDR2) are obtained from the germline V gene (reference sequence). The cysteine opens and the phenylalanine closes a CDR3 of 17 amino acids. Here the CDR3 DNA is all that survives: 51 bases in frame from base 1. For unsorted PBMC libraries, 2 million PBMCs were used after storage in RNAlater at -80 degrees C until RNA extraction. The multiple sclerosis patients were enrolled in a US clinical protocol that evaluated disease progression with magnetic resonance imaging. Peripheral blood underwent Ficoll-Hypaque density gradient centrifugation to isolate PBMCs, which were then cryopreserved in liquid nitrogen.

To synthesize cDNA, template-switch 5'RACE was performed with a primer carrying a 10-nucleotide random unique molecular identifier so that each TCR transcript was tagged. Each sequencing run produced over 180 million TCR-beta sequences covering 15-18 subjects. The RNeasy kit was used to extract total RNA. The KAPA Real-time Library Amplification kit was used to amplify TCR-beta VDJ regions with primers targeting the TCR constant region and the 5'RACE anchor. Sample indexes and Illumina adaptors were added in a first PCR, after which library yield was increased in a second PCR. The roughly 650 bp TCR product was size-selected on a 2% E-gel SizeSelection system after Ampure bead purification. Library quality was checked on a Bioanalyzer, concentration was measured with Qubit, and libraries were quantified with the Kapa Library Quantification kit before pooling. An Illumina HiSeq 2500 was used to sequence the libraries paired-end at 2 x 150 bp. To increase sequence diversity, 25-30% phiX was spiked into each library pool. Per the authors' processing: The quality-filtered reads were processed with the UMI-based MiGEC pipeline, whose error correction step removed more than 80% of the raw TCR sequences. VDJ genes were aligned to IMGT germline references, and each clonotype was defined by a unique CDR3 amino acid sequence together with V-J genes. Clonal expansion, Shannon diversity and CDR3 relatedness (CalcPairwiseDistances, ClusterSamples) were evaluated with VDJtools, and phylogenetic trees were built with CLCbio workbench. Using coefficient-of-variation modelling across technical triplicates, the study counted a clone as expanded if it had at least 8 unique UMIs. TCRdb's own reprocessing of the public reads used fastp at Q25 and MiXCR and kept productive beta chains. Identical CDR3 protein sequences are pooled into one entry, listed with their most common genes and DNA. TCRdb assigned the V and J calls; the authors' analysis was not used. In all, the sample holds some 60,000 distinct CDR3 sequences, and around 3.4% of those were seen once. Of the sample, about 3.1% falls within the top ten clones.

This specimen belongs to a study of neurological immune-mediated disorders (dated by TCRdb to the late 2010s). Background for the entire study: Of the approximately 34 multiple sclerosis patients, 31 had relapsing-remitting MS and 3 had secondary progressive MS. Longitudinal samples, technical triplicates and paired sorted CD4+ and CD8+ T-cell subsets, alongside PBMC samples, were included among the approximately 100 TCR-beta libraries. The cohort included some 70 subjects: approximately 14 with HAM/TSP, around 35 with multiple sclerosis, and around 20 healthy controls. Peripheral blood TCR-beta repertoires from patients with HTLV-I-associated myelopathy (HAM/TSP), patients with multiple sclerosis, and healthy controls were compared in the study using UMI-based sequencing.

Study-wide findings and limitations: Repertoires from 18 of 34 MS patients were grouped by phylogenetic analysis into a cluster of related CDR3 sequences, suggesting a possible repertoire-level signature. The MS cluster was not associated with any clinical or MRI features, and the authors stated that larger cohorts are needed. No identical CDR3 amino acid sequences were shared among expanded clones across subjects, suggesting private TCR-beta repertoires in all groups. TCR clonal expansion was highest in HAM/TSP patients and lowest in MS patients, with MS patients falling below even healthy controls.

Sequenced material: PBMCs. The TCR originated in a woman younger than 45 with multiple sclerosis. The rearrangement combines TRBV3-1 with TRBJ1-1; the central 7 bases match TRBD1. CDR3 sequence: CASSPYLGTGEDTEAFF. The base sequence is TGTGCCAGCAGCCCCTATCTTGGAACAGGGGAGGACACTGAAGCTTTCTTT.